This record covers a single T cell receptor beta chain. In the original processing: Reference gene primer amplification gave estimated nucleated cell counts. Libraries were prepared by immunoSEQ multiplex PCR; TCRdb keeps only in-frame clonotypes and omits some of them. V and J calls and clone size follow that table, whereas D and trimming were derived from the DNA. This table holds 200,000 to 250,000 clones, approximately 80% found once. The sample comes from a study of blood T cell repertoires in COVID-19. Across the study: Samples of COVID-19 (acute and convalescent) were obtained from the United States, Italy and Spain. From T cells, B-cell-depleted T cells, or PBMCs came the material, which was cDNA or gDNA.

V gave up 1 base and J gave up 0 bases, with 10 bases separating them. The CDR3 is 16 residues long. The germline V gene encodes CDR1 LGHDT and CDR2 YNNKEL (reference sequence). V usage is TRBV3-1 (or the pseudogene TRBV3-2) and J usage is TRBJ2-4; possibly TRBD2 for D (5 bases). This sequence originates from a woman older than 75 with active or convalescent COVID-19. Sequenced material: peripheral blood. In DNA form, the CDR3 reads TGTGCCAGCAGCCAAGCGGGATTACTAGCCAAAAACATTCAGTACTTC. Residues: CASSQAGLLAKNIQYF.